This T cell receptor beta chain was documented in a study of response to subunit inactivated influenza vaccine. General study results and limits: T cells newly recruited by each seasonal influenza vaccination are few, the authors suggested.

TCRdb redid the calling of the RT-PCR reads with MiXCR, one entry per CDR3 protein. Found here are hundreds of thousands of distinct CDR3 sequences, over 9.5% of them singletons; the top ten hold 10%. About this clonotype itself: Its antigen is undetermined.

The CDR3 runs to 16 residues. Trimming removed 2 bases at V and 2 bases at J, with 12 bases between. Germline CDR1 reads MNHEY; CDR2 reads SMNVEV (reference sequence). The sequence derives from a man between 50 and 59 years old who received an inactivated influenza vaccine. The specimen comprised PBMCs from blood, sampled on the day of vaccination. This rearrangement joins TRBV27 to TRBJ2-2; D not certain. CDR3 loop: CASSLTLRPNTGELFF. The CDR3 region has the DNA TGTGCCAGCAGTTTAACTCTCCGGCCCAACACCGGGGAGCTGTTTTTT.